The rows below give T cell receptor beta chains drawn from one sample of a study of OX40 agonist ivuxolimab in advanced cancers. Here immunoSEQ multiplex PCR was the method, and the copy in TCRdb shows in-frame clones only, minus some. The data hold 50,000 or so clones, with over 75% observed a single time. The sample consisted of CD4+ or CD8+ T cells sorted from blood, taken in a trial of the OX40 agonist ivuxolimab. These TCRs come from an adult with an advanced solid tumor such as melanoma, head and neck, liver or kidney cancer. The CDR3 runs from the conserved cysteine through the conserved F or W. A clone size is listed for some rows: how often the clone was seen (once, few, many), or a class if it is expanded.

v_gene	j_gene	abundance	CDR3aa
TRBV4-3	TRBJ1-2	.	CASSQKTGAVLPYGYTF
TRBV30	TRBJ2-7	few	CAWSVGGRIEQYF
TRBV7-9	TRBJ2-3	.	CASSPTTSSADTQYF
TRBV4-2	TRBJ2-4	.	CASSQGVRGASKNIQYF
TRBV6-4	TRBJ2-7	.	CASSRRWPTYEQYF
TRBV2	TRBJ2-7	.	CASSLPLTYEQYF
TRBV6-4	TRBJ2-7	.	CASRRQQDPYEQYF
TRBV15	TRBJ2-5	.	CATSAILAGGPETQYF
TRBV7-6	TRBJ2-6	.	CASSLPGANVLTF
TRBV29-1	TRBJ1-2	.	CSVEDYGYTF
TRBV29-1	TRBJ2-1	.	CSARDFYNEQFF
TRBV5-1	TRBJ2-6	.	CASSLAGTGGSGANVLTF
TRBV7-9	.	.	CASSLAGTSGYEQYF
TRBV29-1	TRBJ2-7	.	CSVEGREGSTWEQYF
TRBV4-1	TRBJ1-2	once	CASSRQGSGGYTF
TRBV19	TRBJ2-5	.	CASSNPGIQETQYF
TRBV19	TRBJ2-1	once	CASSMVGPVPSYNEQFF
TRBV7-2	TRBJ1-6	few	CASSLAHIDYSPLHF
TRBV5-1	TRBJ2-1	.	CASSLVLAGVNNEQFF
TRBV7-2	TRBJ1-1	.	CASSLVSRAEAFF
TRBV11-2	TRBJ2-2	.	CASSSLRGAGELFF
TRBV18	TRBJ2-4	.	CASSPFGQEAKNIQYF
TRBV27	TRBJ2-4	.	CASSSLLAKNIQYF
TRBV7-9	TRBJ2-1	.	CASSLLTGSYNEQFF
TRBV2	TRBJ2-6	few	CASSSTPSGANVLTF
TRBV2	TRBJ1-5	few	CASTGPTDNQPQHF
TRBV14	TRBJ2-3	.	CASSQDWLYTDTQYF
TRBV6-6	TRBJ2-5	.	CASSLSSGVVLETQYF
TRBV10-2	TRBJ2-1	few	CASLQGNEQFF
TRBV19	TRBJ2-3	.	CASSIGTSGDTQYF
TRBV7-2	TRBJ2-1	.	CASSLVPTYNEQFF
TRBV6-6	TRBJ2-7	.	CASSPLGTGEGYEQYF
TRBV2	TRBJ1-1	few	CASSVDGNTEAFF
TRBV7-6	TRBJ2-7	.	CASSLGGQSSYEQYF
TRBV19	TRBJ1-4	.	CASSTPKGNNEKLFF
TRBV11-2	TRBJ1-4	.	CASSLWTGEKLFF
TRBV10-2	TRBJ2-3	.	CASSDYGRAPDTQYF
TRBV5-6	TRBJ2-7	.	CASSLPLLAGSYEQYF
TRBV7-8	TRBJ2-7	.	CASSLESQLYEQYF
TRBV6-5	TRBJ1-6	.	CASTPQGFNSPLHF
TRBV6-6	TRBJ1-3	.	CASSQDWTSGNTIYF
TRBV7-6	TRBJ2-5	.	CASSPEWGPIQETQYF
TRBV7-2	TRBJ2-2	.	CASSNIPNGWELFF
TRBV2	TRBJ1-6	.	CASSDEYSSPLHF